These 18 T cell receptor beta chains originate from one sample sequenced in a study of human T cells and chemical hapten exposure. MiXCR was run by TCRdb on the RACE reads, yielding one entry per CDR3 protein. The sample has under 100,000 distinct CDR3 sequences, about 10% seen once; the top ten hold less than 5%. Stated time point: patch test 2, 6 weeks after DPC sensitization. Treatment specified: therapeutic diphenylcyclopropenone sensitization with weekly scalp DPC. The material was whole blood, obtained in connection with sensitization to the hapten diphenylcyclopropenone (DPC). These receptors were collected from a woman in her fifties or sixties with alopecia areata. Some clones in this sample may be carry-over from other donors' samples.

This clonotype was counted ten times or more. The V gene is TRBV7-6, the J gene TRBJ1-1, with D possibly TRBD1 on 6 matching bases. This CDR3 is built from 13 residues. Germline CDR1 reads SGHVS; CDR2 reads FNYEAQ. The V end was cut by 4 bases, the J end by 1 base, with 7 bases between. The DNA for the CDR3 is TGTGCCAGCAGCTACAGGGCGAACACTGAAGCTTTCTTT. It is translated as CASSYRANTEAFF. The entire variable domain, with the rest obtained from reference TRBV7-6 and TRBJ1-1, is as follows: GAGVSQSPRYKVTKRGQDVALRCDPISGHVSLYWYRQALGQGPEFLTYFNYEAQQDKSGLPNDRFSAERPEGSISTLTIQRTEQRDSAMYRCASSYRANTEAFFGQGTRLTVV.

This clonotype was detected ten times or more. CDR3 sequence reads: CASSMSGQGVNEQYF. CDR3 coding DNA: TGTGCCAGCAGCATGAGTGGACAGGGGGTCAACGAGCAGTACTTC. The V call is TRBV11-2, the J call TRBJ2-7; 10 bases are a match to TRBD1. Trimming cost V 5 bases and J 5 bases; bases outside gene matches: 9. Germline V gene sequence: CDR1 SGHAT, CDR2 FQNNGV. The CDR3 runs to 15 residues. Full variable domain (rest looked up from reference TRBV11-2 and TRBJ2-7): EAGVAQSPRYKIIEKRQSVAFWCNPISGHATLYWYQQILGQGPKLLIQFQNNGVVDDSQLPKDRFSAERLKGVDSTLKIQPAKLEDSAVYLCASSMSGQGVNEQYFGPGTRLTVT.

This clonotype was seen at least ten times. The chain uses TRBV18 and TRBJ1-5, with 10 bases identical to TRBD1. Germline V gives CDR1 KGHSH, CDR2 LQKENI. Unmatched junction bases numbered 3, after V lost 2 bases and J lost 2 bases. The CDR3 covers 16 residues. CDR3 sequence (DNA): TGTGCCAGCTCACCAAGACAGGGGGCGGGCAATCAGCCCCAGCATTTT. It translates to CASSPRQGAGNQPQHF. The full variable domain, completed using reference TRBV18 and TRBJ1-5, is NAGVMQNPRHLVRRRGQEARLRCSPMKGHSHVYWYRQLPEEGLKFMVYLQKENIIDESGMPKERFSAEFPKEGPSILRIQQVVRGDSAAYFCASSPRQGAGNQPQHFGDGTRLSIL.

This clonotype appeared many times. CDR3 protein: CASRKTGDYSPLHF. CDR3 sequence (DNA): TGTGCCAGCAGGAAGACAGGGGATTATTCACCCCTCCACTTT. This chain uses TRBV25-1 with TRBJ1-6; 8 bases fit TRBD1. V lost 6 bases, J lost 8 bases, and 6 bases stayed unmatched. The germline gives CDR1 MGHDK, CDR2 SYGVNS. This CDR3 has 14 amino acids.

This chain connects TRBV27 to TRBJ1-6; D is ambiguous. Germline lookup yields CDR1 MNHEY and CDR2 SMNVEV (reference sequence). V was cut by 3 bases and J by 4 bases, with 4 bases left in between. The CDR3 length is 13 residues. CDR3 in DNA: TGTGCCAGCAGTTTGGGATATAATTCACCCCTCCACTTT. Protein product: CASSLGYNSPLHF.

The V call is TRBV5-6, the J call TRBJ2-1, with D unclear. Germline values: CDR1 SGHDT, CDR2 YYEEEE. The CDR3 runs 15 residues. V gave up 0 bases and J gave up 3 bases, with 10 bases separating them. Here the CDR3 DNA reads TGTGCCAGCAGCTTGGAAGGGTTAGGCTACAATGAGCAGTTCTTC. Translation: CASSLEGLGYNEQFF.

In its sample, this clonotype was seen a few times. CDR3 coding DNA: TGTGCCAGCAGTTTACACAGGGGGAACACTGAAGCTTTCTTT. Amino acids: CASSLHRGNTEAFF. The chain carries TRBV28 and TRBJ1-1; the match to TRBD1 covers 7 bases. The V gene's germline CDR1 is MDHEN and CDR2 SYDVKM. Losses at the gene ends were 2 bases for V and 1 base for J; bases not matched to a gene: 1. The CDR3 is 14 residues long. Drawing the rest from reference TRBV28 and TRBJ1-1, the complete variable domain is DVKVTQSSRYLVKRTGEKVFLECVQDMDHENMFWYRQDPGLGLRLIYFSYDVKMKEKGDIPEGYSVSREKKERFSLILESASTNQTSMYLCASSLHRGNTEAFFGQGTRLTVV.

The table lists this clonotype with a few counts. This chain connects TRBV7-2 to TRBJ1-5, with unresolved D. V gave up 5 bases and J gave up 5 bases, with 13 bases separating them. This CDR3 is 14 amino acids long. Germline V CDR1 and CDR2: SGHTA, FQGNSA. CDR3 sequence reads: CASSPHNSYQPQHF. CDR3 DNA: TGTGCCAGCAGCCCGCATAATTCTTATCAGCCCCAGCATTTT.

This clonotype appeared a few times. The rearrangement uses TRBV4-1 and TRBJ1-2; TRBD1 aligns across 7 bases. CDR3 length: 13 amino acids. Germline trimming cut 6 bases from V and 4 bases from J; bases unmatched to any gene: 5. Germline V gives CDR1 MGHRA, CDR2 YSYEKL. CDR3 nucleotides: TGCGCCAGCAGATCCGCAGGGGGCTATGGCTACACCTTC. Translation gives CASRSAGGYGYTF.

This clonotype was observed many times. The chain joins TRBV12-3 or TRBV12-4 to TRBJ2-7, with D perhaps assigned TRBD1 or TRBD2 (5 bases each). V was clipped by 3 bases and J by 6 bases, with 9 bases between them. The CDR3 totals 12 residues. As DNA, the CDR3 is TGTGCCAGCAGTTTTGAGGGGCGCGAGCAGTACTTC. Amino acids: CASSFEGREQYF.

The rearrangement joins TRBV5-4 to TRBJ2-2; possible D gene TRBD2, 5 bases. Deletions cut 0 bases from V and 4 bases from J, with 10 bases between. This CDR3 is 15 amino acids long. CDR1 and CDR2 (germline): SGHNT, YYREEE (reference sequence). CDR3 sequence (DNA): TGTGCCAGCAGCTTGGCCAGCGGCTTCACCGGGGAGCTGTTTTTT. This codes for CASSLASGFTGELFF.

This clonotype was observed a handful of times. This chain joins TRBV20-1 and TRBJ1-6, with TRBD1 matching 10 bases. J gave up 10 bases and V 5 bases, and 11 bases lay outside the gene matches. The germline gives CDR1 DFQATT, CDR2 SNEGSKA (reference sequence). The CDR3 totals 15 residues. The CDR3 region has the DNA TGCAGTGCTGGGGAGGTGGGGACAGGGGAATCACCCCTCCACTTT. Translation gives CSAGEVGTGESPLHF.

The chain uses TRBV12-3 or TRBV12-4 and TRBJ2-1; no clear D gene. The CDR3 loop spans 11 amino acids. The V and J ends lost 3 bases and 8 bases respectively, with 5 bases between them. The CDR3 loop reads CASSLVHEQFF. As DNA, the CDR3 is TGTGCCAGCAGTTTGGTACATGAGCAGTTCTTC.

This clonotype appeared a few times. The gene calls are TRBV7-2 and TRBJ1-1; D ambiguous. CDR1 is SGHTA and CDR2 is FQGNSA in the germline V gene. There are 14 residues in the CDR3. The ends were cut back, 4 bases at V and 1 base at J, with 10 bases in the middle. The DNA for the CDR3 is TGTGCCAGCAGCTCCATGTTCGGGAACACTGAAGCTTTCTTT. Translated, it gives CASSSMFGNTEAFF.

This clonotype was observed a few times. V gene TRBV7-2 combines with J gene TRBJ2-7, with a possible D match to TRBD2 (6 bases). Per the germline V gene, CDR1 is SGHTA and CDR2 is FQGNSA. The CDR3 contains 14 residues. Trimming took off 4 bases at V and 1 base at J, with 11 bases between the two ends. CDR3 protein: CASSSRGDSYEQYF. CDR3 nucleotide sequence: TGTGCCAGCAGCTCACGCGGGGATTCCTACGAGCAGTACTTC.

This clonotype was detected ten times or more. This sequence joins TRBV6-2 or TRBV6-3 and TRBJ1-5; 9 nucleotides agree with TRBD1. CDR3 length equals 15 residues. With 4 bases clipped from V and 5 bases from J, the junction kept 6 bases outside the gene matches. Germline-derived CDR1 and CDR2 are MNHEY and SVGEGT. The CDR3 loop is CASSSPTGGHQPQHF. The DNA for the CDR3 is TGTGCCAGCAGTTCCCCGACAGGGGGTCATCAGCCCCAGCATTTT.

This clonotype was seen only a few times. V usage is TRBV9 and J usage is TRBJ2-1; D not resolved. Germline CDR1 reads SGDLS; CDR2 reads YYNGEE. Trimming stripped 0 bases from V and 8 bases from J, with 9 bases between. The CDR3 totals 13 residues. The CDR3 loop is CASSVGLSDEQFF. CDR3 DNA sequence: TGTGCCAGCAGCGTAGGGCTCTCAGATGAGCAGTTCTTC.

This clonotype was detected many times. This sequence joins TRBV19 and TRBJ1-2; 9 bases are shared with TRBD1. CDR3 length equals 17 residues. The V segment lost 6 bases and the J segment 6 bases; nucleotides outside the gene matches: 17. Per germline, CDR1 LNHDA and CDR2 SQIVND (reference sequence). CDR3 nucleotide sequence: TGTGCCAGTAGCTCTATCGGACCGGGACAGGGAACAGATGGCTACACCTTC. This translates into CASSSIGPGQGTDGYTF.